The T cell receptor (beta chain) described here comes from a study of blood T cells in healthy people across ages. General observations from the study: The study could not conclusively compare naive and antigen-experienced cells, given its unsorted PBMCs.

For the second PCR, which ran for roughly 7 to 11 cycles, a sample-barcoded 5' primer and a J-beta primer mix were used. TCRdb recomputed calls from the 5' RACE reads with MiXCR, one row per CDR3 protein. The table records more than 500,000 distinct CDR3 sequences, roughly a quarter of them present only once. Worth noting for this clonotype: Its antigen is not identified.

These data were also reused for a study on T cells of mothers and their children. That report adds: Related mother and child pairs showed slightly greater overlap (not significant) than unrelated pairs did.

The sequenced material came from blood. This TCR derives from a boy aged 2 to 10 in good health.

CDR3 loop: CSARLQGNEQFF. CDR3 nucleotides: TGCAGTGCGAGACTACAGGGCAATGAGCAGTTCTTC. The chain combines TRBV20-1 with TRBJ2-5, with D possibly matching TRBD1 (6 bases). The closer fit of TRBJ2-1 to the DNA end suggests the J call may be wrong. The CDR3 is 12 residues long. Germline values: CDR1 DFQATT, CDR2 SNEGSKA (reference sequence).